These T cell receptor beta chains were read from a single sample in a study of cytomegalovirus exposure and HLA in healthy donors. Measured with immunoSEQ multiplex PCR; TCRdb has only the in-frame clones, and not every one. This table has 95,000 to 150,000 clones, over 60% appearing once. Sequenced: PBMCs. These TCRs come from a man younger than 30 in good health and CMV-seropositive. Both conserved end residues are part of each CDR3. The D gene is left open where the match is weak. A row's size may be missing; if present it is once, few, many or a size class.

D,V,size,J,CDR3,DNA
.,TRBV6-5,few,TRBJ1-1,CASRLGMNTEAFF,TGTGCCAGCAGGTTGGGCATGAACACTGAAGCTTTCTTT
.,TRBV9,.,TRBJ1-1,CASSVPPAGGTEAFF,TGTGCCAGCAGCGTCCCCCCCGCGGGGGGCACTGAAGCTTTCTTT
TRBD1,TRBV6-5,.,TRBJ1-2,CASSSTGDYGYTF,TGTGCCAGCAGTTCCACAGGGGACTATGGCTACACCTTC
TRBD2,TRBV11-2,few,TRBJ2-1,CASGPLGTSGRNEQFF,TGTGCCAGCGGTCCACTCGGGACTAGCGGGAGGAATGAGCAGTTCTTC
TRBD2,TRBV5-5,.,TRBJ2-5,CASSFGLADLQETQYF,TGTGCCAGCAGCTTTGGACTAGCGGACCTCCAAGAGACCCAGTACTTC
TRBD1,TRBV5-8,once,TRBJ2-7,CASSPGQGAQTEEQYF,TGTGCCAGCAGTCCGGGACAGGGAGCGCAGACGGAAGAGCAGTACTTC
TRBD1,TRBV4-1,few,TRBJ1-5,CASSQTPGQGPGRFNQPQHF,TGCGCCAGCAGCCAAACCCCGGGACAGGGGCCAGGAAGGTTCAATCAGCCCCAGCATTTT
TRBD2,TRBV7-9,once,TRBJ2-1,CASSFGLAGDEQFF,TGTGCCAGCAGCTTTGGACTAGCGGGCGATGAGCAGTTCTTC
.,TRBV18,.,TRBJ2-2,CASSPRRGNTGELFF,TGTGCCAGCTCACCGAGACGGGGGAACACCGGGGAGCTGTTTTTT
.,TRBV2,.,TRBJ1-2,CASREDGRGGYTF,TGTGCCAGCAGGGAGGACGGGAGGGGTGGCTACACCTTC
TRBD1,TRBV7-2,.,TRBJ2-5,CASSPGVLGQGVKETQYF,TGTGCCAGCAGCCCTGGAGTCCTGGGACAGGGAGTTAAAGAGACCCAGTACTTC
TRBD2,TRBV6-5,once,TRBJ2-5,CASSYRGGLETQYF,TGTGCCAGCAGTTACCGCGGGGGATTGGAGACCCAGTACTTC
.,TRBV6-1,once,TRBJ2-1,CASSEVEQGPYNEQFF,TGTGCCAGCAGTGAAGTGGAACAGGGACCGTACAATGAGCAGTTCTTC
.,TRBV6-1,few,TRBJ1-2,CASRQLEAYLGYTF,TGTGCCAGCAGGCAGCTGGAGGCTTATCTTGGCTACACCTTC
TRBD1,TRBV5-1,.,TRBJ1-4,CASSFLPRTGINEKLFF,TGCGCCAGCAGCTTCCTTCCCAGGACAGGAATTAATGAAAAACTGTTTTTT
TRBD2,TRBV4-1,.,TRBJ2-7,CASSQPGLAGGVNSYEQYF,TGCGCCAGCAGCCAGCCGGGACTAGCGGGAGGTGTAAACTCCTACGAGCAGTACTTC
TRBD1,TRBV29-1,.,TRBJ1-1,CSGRTGGTEAFF,TGCAGCGGAAGGACAGGGGGCACTGAAGCTTTCTTT
TRBD1,TRBV6-5,.,TRBJ2-7,CASSYGQGDEQYF,TGTGCCAGCAGTTACGGACAGGGGGACGAGCAGTACTTC
.,TRBV18,.,TRBJ2-5,CASSPSHRQETQYF,TGTGCCAGCTCACCTTCCCACAGACAAGAGACCCAGTACTTC
TRBD1,TRBV4-1,few,TRBJ1-2,CASSPGGTRDNRNRGYTF,TGCGCCAGCAGCCCAGGGGGTACCCGGGACAACCGAAATCGGGGCTACACCTTC
TRBD2,TRBV28,once,TRBJ2-1,CASSFRQRGVYNEQFF,TGTGCCAGCAGTTTTAGGCAGCGGGGGGTGTACAATGAGCAGTTCTTC
.,TRBV5-1,.,TRBJ2-7,CASSLSTVSYEQYF,TGCGCCAGCAGCTTGAGTACAGTCTCCTACGAGCAGTACTTC
.,TRBV5-8,.,TRBJ2-2,CASIDRISGELFF,TGTGCCAGCATCGACAGGATCTCCGGGGAGCTGTTTTTT